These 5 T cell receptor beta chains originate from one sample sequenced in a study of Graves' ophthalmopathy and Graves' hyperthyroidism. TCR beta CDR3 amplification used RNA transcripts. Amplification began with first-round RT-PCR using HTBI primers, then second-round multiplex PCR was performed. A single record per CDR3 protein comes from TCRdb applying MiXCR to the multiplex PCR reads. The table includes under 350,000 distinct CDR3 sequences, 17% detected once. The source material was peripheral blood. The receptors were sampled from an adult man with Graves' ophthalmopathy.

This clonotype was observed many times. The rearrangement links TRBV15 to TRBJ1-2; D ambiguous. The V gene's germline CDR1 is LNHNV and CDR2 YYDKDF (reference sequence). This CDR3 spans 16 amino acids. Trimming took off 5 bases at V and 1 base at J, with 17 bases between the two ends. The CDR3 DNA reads TGTGCCACCAGCGCCCCACATAAGACTGATAACTATGGCTACACCTTC. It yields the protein CATSAPHKTDNYGYTF.

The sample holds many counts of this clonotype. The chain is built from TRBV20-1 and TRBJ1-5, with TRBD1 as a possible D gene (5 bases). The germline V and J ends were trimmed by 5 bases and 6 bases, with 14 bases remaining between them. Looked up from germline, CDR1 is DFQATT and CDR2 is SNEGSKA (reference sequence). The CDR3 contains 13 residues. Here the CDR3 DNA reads TGCAGTGCTGGTGTGCAGGGAGGTCAGCCCCAGCATTTT. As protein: CSAGVQGGQPQHF.

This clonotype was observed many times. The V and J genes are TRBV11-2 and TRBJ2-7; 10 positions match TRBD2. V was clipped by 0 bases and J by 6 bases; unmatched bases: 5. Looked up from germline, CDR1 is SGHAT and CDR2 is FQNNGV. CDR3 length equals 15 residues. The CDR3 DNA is TGTGCCAGCAGCTTAGAGGGGACTAGCGCCCGCGAGCAGTACTTC. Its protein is CASSLEGTSAREQYF.

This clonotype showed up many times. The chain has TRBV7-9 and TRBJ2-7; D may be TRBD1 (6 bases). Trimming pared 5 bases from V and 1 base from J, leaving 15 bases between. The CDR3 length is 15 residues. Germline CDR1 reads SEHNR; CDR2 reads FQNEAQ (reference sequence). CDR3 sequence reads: CASSPRQEISYEQYF. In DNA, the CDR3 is TGTGCCAGCAGCCCCAGACAGGAGATTTCCTACGAGCAGTACTTC.

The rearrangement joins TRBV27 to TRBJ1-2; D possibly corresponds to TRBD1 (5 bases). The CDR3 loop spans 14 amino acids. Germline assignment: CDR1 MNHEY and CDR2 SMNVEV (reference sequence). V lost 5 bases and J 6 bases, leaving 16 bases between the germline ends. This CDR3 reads CASSPLRGVDGYTF. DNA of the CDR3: TGTGCCAGCAGTCCGTTGAGAGGGGTTGATGGCTACACCTTC.